This T cell receptor beta chain originates from a study of blood T cell repertoires in COVID-19. Study-wide context: Samples of COVID-19 (acute and convalescent) were obtained from the United States, Italy and Spain.

Per the original data handling: Quantification of nucleated cells was approximated via reference gene primer amplification. Repertoires were generated with immunoSEQ multiplex PCR, while TCRdb's copy carries only in-frame clones and drops some. That table gives V, J and clone size, and the DNA gave D and trimming. The sample consists of about 180,000 clones, roughly 88% of them appearing once. The CDR3 contains 16 residues. The V end lost 0 bases, the J end lost 1 base, and 9 bases lay between the germline ends. The germline CDR1 and CDR2 sequences are ENHRY and SYGVKD. The receptor was derived from a human donor with active or convalescent COVID-19. The donor label of this sample is uncertain. V gene TRBV10-3 combines with J gene TRBJ2-2; D is possibly TRBD1 (5 bases). Sample: peripheral blood. This chain's CDR3 is CAISESGRGNTGELFF. CDR3 nucleotide sequence: TGTGCCATCAGTGAGTCGGGTAGGGGGAACACCGGGGAGCTGTTTTTT.